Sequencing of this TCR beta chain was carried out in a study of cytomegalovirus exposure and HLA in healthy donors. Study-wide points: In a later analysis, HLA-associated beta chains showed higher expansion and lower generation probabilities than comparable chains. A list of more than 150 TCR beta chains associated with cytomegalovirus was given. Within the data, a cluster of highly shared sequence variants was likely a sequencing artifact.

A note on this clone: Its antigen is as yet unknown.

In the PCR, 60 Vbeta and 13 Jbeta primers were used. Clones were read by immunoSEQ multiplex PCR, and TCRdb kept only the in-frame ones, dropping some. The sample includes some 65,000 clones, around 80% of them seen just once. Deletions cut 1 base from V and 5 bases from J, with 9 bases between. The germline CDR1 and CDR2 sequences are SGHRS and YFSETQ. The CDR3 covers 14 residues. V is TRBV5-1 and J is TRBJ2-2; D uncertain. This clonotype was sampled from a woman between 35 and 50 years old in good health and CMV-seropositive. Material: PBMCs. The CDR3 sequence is CASSLSVSTGELFF. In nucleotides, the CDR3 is TGCGCCAGCAGCTTGTCAGTCAGTACCGGGGAGCTGTTTTTT.